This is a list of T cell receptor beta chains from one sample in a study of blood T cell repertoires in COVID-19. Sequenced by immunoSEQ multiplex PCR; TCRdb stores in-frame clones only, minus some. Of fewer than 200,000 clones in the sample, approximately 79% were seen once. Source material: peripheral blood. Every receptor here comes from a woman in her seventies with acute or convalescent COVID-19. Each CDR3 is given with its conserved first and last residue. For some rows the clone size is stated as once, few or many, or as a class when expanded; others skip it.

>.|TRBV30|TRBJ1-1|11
CAWLTSIEAFF
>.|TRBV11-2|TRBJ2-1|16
CASSGQGLAGVNEQFF
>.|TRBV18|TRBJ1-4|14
CASSRAGGNEKLFF
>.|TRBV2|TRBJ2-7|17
CASSEVGVGVNSYEQYF
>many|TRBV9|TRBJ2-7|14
CASSAGLASREQYF
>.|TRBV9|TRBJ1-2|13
CASSVEGAYGYTF
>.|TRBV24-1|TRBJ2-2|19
CATSDFNGRGQGAVGELFF
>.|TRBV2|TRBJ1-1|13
CASSWGMNTEAFF
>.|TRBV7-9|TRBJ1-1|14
CASRHQGRNTEAFF
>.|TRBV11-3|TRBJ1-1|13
CASSLAGATEAFF
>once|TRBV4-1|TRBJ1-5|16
CASSQDFQNSNQPQHF
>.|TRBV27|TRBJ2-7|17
CASSLGPPTRGTYEQYF
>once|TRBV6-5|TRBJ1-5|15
CASSRDRASNQPQHF
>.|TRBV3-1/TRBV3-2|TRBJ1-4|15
CASSLTGTGDEKLFF
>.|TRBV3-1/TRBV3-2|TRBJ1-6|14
CASRGDSSYSPLHF
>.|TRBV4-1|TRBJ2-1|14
CASSHPGTYNEQFF
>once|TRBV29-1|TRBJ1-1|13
CSVVGGGGTEAFF
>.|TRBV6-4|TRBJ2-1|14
CASRDSQGYNEQFF
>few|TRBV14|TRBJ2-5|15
CASRSTQGGVETQYF
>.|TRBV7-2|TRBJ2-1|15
CASSHSSGRAYEQFF
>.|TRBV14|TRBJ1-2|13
CASSLTLNYGYTF
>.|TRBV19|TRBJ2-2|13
CASTRTRGGELFF
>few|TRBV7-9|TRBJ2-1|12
CASSLEFGEQFF
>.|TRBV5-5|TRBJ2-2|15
CASSLADIPAGELFF
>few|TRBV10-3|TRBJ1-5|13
CAISDNVNQPQHF
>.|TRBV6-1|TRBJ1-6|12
CASSDTGSPLHF
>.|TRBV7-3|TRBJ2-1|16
CASSLSASGIYNEQFF
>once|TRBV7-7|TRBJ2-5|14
CASSYINREETQYF
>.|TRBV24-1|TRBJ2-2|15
CATSVRGANTGELFF
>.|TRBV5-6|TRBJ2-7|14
CASSLEGTGAEQYF
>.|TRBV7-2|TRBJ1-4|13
CASSLDNRGTVSF
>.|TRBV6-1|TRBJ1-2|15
CASSEGFGGLYGYTF
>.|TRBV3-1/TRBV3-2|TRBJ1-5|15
CASSQGSGGGQPQHF
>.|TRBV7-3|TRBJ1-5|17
CASSSGPRRVSNQPQHF
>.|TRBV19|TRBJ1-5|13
CASSDREAQPQHF
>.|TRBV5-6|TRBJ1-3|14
CASSLVQGGNTIYF
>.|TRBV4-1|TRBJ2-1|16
CASSHPGGLGGDEQFF
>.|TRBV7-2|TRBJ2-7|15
CASSWRGQGAYEQYF
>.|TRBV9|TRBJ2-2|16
CASSVGTSANTGELFF
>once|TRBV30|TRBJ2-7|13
CAWSLQGLGEQYF
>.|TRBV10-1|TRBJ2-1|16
CASSGGLAGTYNEQFF
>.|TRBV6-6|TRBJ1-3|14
CASILSGSGNTIYF
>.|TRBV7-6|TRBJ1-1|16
CASSRAPGSWNTEAFF
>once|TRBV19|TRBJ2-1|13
CASSMNSYNEQFF
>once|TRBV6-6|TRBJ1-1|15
CASTFGGSGNTEAFF
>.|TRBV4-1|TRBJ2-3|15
CASSPLADITDTQYF
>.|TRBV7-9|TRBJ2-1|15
CASSLEGGSYNEQFF
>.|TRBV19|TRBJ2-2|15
CATSGLAVNTGELFF
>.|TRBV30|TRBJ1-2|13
CAWSPKPSYGYTF
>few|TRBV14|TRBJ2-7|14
CASAILAGSYEQYF
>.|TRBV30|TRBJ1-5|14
CAWSVLQANQPQHF
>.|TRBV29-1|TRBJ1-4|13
CSVGDRGYEKLFF
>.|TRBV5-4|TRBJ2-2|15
CASSTGQGNTGELFF
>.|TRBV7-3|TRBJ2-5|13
CASSLEVRATKYF